This T cell receptor (beta chain) is drawn from a study of OX40 agonist ivuxolimab in advanced cancers. Overall study: Mean age about 60 years, range about 23 to 79; nearly 85% male.

To note about this clone: Its antigen is as yet unknown.

General observations from the study: Low normalized clonal expansion also occurred in some nonresponding patients. CD4+ T cells averaged fewer expanded clones than CD8+ T cells.

Data came from immunoSEQ multiplex PCR; TCRdb stores just in-frame clones and leaves some out. The table includes about 64,000 clones, around four fifths detected once. This sequence originates from an adult with an advanced solid tumor such as melanoma, head and neck, liver or kidney cancer. Specimen: CD4+ or CD8+ T cells sorted from blood, collected in a trial of the OX40 agonist ivuxolimab.

The CDR3 coding sequence is TGTGCCAGCAGCTTGGTGTCTAGTCAGACCCAGTACTTC. Translated: CASSLVSSQTQYF. The rearrangement uses TRBV5-4 and TRBJ2-5; D gene unclear. Germline CDR1 SGHNT, CDR2 YYREEE (reference sequence). The CDR3 has 13 amino acids. Trimming shortened V by 0 bases and J by 6 bases, and 9 bases separated the two germline ends.